A single sample is the source of the 10 T cell receptor beta chains below, sequenced in a study of T cells in Graves' hyperthyroidism and ophthalmopathy. Amplification yielded TCR beta CDR3 regions, with RNA transcripts as the source. With the HTBI primer set, the TCR CDR3 went through a first round of RT-PCR. TCRdb analysed the multiplex PCR reads with MiXCR anew, one entry per CDR3 protein. The table includes 300,000 to 450,000 distinct CDR3 sequences, 25% detected once. The sequenced material came from blood. The receptors come from a man in his forties or fifties with Graves' hyperthyroidism.

The CDR3 DNA sequence: TGCGCCAGCAGCGGGGACGGATTCCTGGGAGAGACCCAGTACTTC. Translation gives CASSGDGFLGETQYF. V and J are TRBV5-1 and TRBJ2-5; D tentatively reads TRBD1 or TRBD2 (5 bases each). The V end lost 4 bases, the J end lost 4 bases, and 17 bases lay between the germline ends. The CDR3 spans 15 residues. Germline V gives CDR1 SGHRS, CDR2 YFSETQ. The full variable domain, with the rest looked up from reference TRBV5-1 and TRBJ2-5, is KAGVTQTPRYLIKTRGQQVTLSCSPISGHRSVSWYQQTPGQGLQFLFEYFSETQRNKGNFPGRFSGRQFSNSRSEMNVSTLELGDSALYLCASSGDGFLGETQYFGPGTRLLVL.

Only a few counts were recorded for this clonotype. The chain combines TRBV12-3 or TRBV12-4 with TRBJ2-1, with D possibly called TRBD1 or TRBD2 (5 bases each). The CDR3 consists of 13 residues. V shed 5 bases and J shed 12 bases, with 17 bases lying between them. CDR3 in DNA: TGTGCCAGCAGTATCAGGGACCGCCCAGTGCAGTTCTTC. Translating gives CASSIRDRPVQFF.

Only a few counts were recorded for this clonotype. The chain has TRBV28 and TRBJ2-7, with a possible D match to TRBD2 (5 bases). Germline CDR1 is MDHEN and CDR2 is SYDVKM. The CDR3 covers 15 residues. Between the trimmed V and J ends, which lost 1 base and 0 bases, there was a span of 10 bases. The CDR3 region is CASSLYRDYSYEQYF. The CDR3 region has the DNA TGTGCCAGCAGTTTATACCGGGATTACTCCTACGAGCAGTACTTC.

V usage is TRBV6-1 and J usage is TRBJ1-5; no definite D call. The CDR3 extends over 15 amino acids. Germline V lookup: CDR1 MNHNS, CDR2 SASEGT. The ends were cut back, 4 bases at V and 1 base at J, with 11 bases in the middle. The CDR3 DNA is TGTGCCAGCAGTGCACTCCCAAACAGCAATCAGCCCCAGCATTTT. Its protein is CASSALPNSNQPQHF.

At least ten counts were recorded for this clonotype. V usage is TRBV3-1 and J usage is TRBJ1-4; unclear D gene. CDR3 length: 13 amino acids. Germline lookup yields CDR1 LGHDT and CDR2 YNNKEL (reference sequence). Trimming cost V 10 bases and J 4 bases, with 13 bases left between them. CDR3 loop: CATAGTNNEKLFF. Here the CDR3 DNA reads TGTGCCACCGCCGGCACCAATAATGAAAAACTGTTTTTT.

This chain connects TRBV5-4 to TRBJ2-1, with D tentatively TRBD1 or TRBD2 (5 bases each). Germline CDR1 is SGHNT and CDR2 is YYREEE (reference sequence). Between the trimmed V and J ends, which lost 1 base and 3 bases, there was a span of 11 bases. CDR3 length equals 15 residues. CDR3: CASSLWDEVYNEQFF. Here the CDR3 DNA reads TGTGCCAGCAGCTTGTGGGACGAAGTCTACAATGAGCAGTTCTTC.

This clonotype was picked up a small number of times. J is TRBJ2-5 and V is TRBV20-1; D gene uncertain. The CDR3 spans 14 residues. CDR1 is DFQATT and CDR2 is SNEGSKA in the germline V gene (reference sequence). The V end was cut by 0 bases, the J end by 5 bases, with 13 bases between. Written as DNA, the CDR3 is TGCAGTGCTAGAGATTCCGCCCTGGGGGAGACCCAGTACTTC. Its translation is CSARDSALGETQYF.

This clonotype was counted between two and nine times. V usage is TRBV6-1 and J usage is TRBJ2-2; TRBD2 matches 11 bases. CDR1 and CDR2 (germline): MNHNS, SASEGT. There are 16 residues in the CDR3. The junction had 3 bases not matched to a gene; V was cut back by 4 bases and J by 2 bases. CDR3 sequence (DNA): TGTGCCAGCAGTGGGGGACTAGCGGTCAACACCGGGGAGCTGTTTTTT. Residues: CASSGGLAVNTGELFF.

The chain combines TRBV12-3 or TRBV12-4 with TRBJ2-3, with TRBD2 matching over 13 bases. The CDR3 covers 15 residues. V lost 7 bases and J lost 3; bases outside the gene matches: 4. The CDR3 sequence is CASNPGLAGTDTQYF. The CDR3 bases are TGTGCCAGCAACCCGGGACTAGCGGGAACAGATACGCAGTATTTT.

The sample holds a few counts of this clonotype. The V and J genes are TRBV6-5 and TRBJ2-3; 10 positions agree with TRBD1. V lost 2 bases and J lost 4; bases outside the gene matches: 3. This CDR3 has 15 residues. Germline values: CDR1 MNHEY, CDR2 SVGAGI. CDR3 bases: TGTGCCAGCAGTTACCCGGGACAGGGGTCAGATACGCAGTATTTT. Protein: CASSYPGQGSDTQYF.